These 25 T cell receptor beta chains were sequenced from one sample in a study of beta chain features in type 1 diabetes. General observations from the study: Moderate but significant shortening of TCRB CDR3s was recorded in all four CD4+ subsets from Type 1 diabetes patients.

The antigens of these receptors remain unknown. Expressed TCRB transcripts were sequenced after all isolated RNA was converted to cDNA. Assay: immunoSEQ multiplex PCR; the TCRdb copy retains only in-frame clones and omits some. The table shows about 660,000 clones, with around an eighth occurring only once. Material for sequencing was naive CD4+ T cells from blood. All receptors derive from a man younger than 35 with type 1 diabetes.

The chain links TRBV9 to TRBJ2-5; D is possibly TRBD1 (6 bases). The CDR3 is 14 amino acids. Germline V gene sequence: CDR1 SGDLS, CDR2 YYNGEE. V was trimmed by 6 bases and J by 6 bases, leaving 18 bases between them. CDR3 region: CASTPYQGTKTQYF. For the CDR3, the DNA is TGTGCCAGCACCCCGTACCAGGGGACGAAGACCCAGTACTTC.

The rearrangement links TRBV14 to TRBJ2-2; 7 bases match TRBD1. Germline V gene data show CDR1 as SGHDN and CDR2 as FVKESK. V lost 2 bases and J lost 4; bases outside the gene matches: 7. The CDR3 is 16 amino acids. The CDR3 sequence is CASSQFRDSGTGELFF. The CDR3, as DNA: TGTGCCAGCAGCCAATTTCGGGACAGCGGCACCGGGGAGCTGTTTTTT.

This clone was seen more than once but under ten times. The chain links TRBV5-1 to TRBJ2-5, with 10 bases lining up with TRBD1. Trimming removed 2 bases from V and 3 bases from J; junction bases left unmatched: 4. Germline lookup yields CDR1 SGHRS and CDR2 YFSETQ. The CDR3 is made up of 15 amino acids. The DNA for the CDR3 is TGCGCCAGCAGCTTTTCCGGGACAGGGGAAGAGACCCAGTACTTC. Amino acid sequence: CASSFSGTGEETQYF.

The chain couples TRBV19 to TRBJ1-2; D gene unclear. This CDR3 is built from 13 residues. V dropped 3 bases and J dropped 2 bases, with 7 bases sitting between them. Germline V gives CDR1 LNHDA, CDR2 SQIVND (reference sequence). The CDR3 protein is CASSMDGNYGYTF. The CDR3 nucleotides read TGTGCCAGTAGTATGGACGGCAACTATGGCTACACCTTC.

The rearrangement joins TRBV7-9 to TRBJ2-7, with 7 bases that match TRBD2. This CDR3 is built from 15 residues. Per germline, CDR1 SEHNR and CDR2 FQNEAQ (reference sequence). The J segment lost 6 bases and the V segment lost 4 bases, leaving 12 bases of the junction unmatched. The CDR3 is CASSSRTRGIGEQYF. In DNA form, the CDR3 reads TGTGCCAGCAGCTCCCGGACTAGAGGAATCGGCGAGCAGTACTTC.

V usage is TRBV29-1 and J usage is TRBJ2-4, with no clear D. Trimming pared 4 bases from V and 12 bases from J, leaving 7 bases between. The CDR3 length is 9 residues. Germline V gene data show CDR1 as SQVTM and CDR2 as ANQGSEA. CDR3 sequence (DNA): TGCAGCGTTGTCGGACCTCAGTACTTC. Its translation: CSVVGPQYF.

The chain uses TRBV4-2 and TRBJ2-1; D may match TRBD1 or TRBD2 (6 bases each). Germline-derived CDR1 and CDR2 are LGHNA and YNFKEQ. Trimming took 0 bases from V and 3 from J, leaving 12 bases between them. This CDR3 has 16 residues. The DNA of the CDR3 is TGTGCCAGCAGCCAAGATCCGGGGGCAATCTACAATGAGCAGTTCTTC. This codes for CASSQDPGAIYNEQFF.

This clone was seen a handful of times. The V call is TRBV2, the J call TRBJ2-2, with 8 bases lining up with TRBD2. This CDR3 comprises 14 residues. Looked up from germline, CDR1 is SNHLY and CDR2 is FYNNEI. V gave up 8 bases and J gave up 4 bases; unmatched junction bases: 6. CDR3 bases: TGTGCCAGCCAAAGCGGGGGTGGCACCGGGGAGCTGTTTTTT. As protein: CASQSGGGTGELFF.

The V and J genes are TRBV6-1 and TRBJ1-1; no definite D call. Trimming pared 7 bases from V and 0 bases from J, leaving 9 bases between. This CDR3 has 13 amino acids. Germline V gene sequence: CDR1 MNHNS, CDR2 SASEGT. The CDR3 nucleotides are TGTGCCAGCAACCGAAAAGTGAACACTGAAGCTTTCTTT. This encodes CASNRKVNTEAFF.

This clone was recorded a few times. This rearrangement joins TRBV6-5 to TRBJ2-7; D remains unclear. This CDR3 is built from 10 residues. Trimming left V 2 bases short and J 10 bases short, with 6 bases between. Germline V gene data show CDR1 as MNHEY and CDR2 as SVGAGI. The chain's CDR3 is CASSYPAQYF. Written as DNA, the CDR3 is TGTGCCAGCAGTTACCCGGCCCAGTACTTC.

V is TRBV9 and J is TRBJ2-1; no reliable D call. The CDR3 is made up of 14 amino acids. Germline V gene sequence: CDR1 SGDLS, CDR2 YYNGEE. The ends were cut back, 2 bases at V and 2 bases at J, with 8 bases in the middle. In DNA form, the CDR3 reads TGTGCCAGCAGCGTGGGGATGACCTACAATGAGCAGTTCTTC. It encodes CASSVGMTYNEQFF.

This clone came up a few times. The CDR3 nucleotides are TGTGCCTGGAGCCGCCATGAGCAGTTCTTC. It codes for CAWSRHEQFF. The rearrangement uses TRBV30 and TRBJ2-1; D ambiguous. Trimming shortened V by 3 bases and J by 8 bases, and 5 bases separated the two germline ends. This CDR3 comprises 10 residues. Germline V gene data show CDR1 as GTSNPN and CDR2 as SVGIG (reference sequence).

The CDR3 sequence is CASSYRGPTHEQYF. Here the CDR3 DNA reads TGTGCCAGCAGCTATCGGGGCCCAACTCACGAGCAGTACTTC. This chain uses TRBV14 with TRBJ2-7; the D call may be TRBD1 or TRBD2 (5 bases each). V shed 5 bases and J shed 5 bases, with 16 bases lying between them. Germline CDR1 is SGHDN and CDR2 is FVKESK. There are 14 residues in the CDR3.

V and J are TRBV5-1 and TRBJ2-7; D is undetermined. CDR3 size: 14 residues. CDR1 and CDR2 (germline): SGHRS, YFSETQ. V was trimmed by 5 bases and J by 4 bases, leaving 16 bases between them. Written as DNA, the CDR3 is TGCGCCAGCAGACTGGATCCAGATGCGTACGAGCAGTACTTC. It specifies CASRLDPDAYEQYF.

The chain uses TRBV5-4 and TRBJ1-4; D might be TRBD1 (6 bases). Trimming took off 1 base at V and 8 bases at J, with 9 bases between the two ends. The CDR3 sequence is 13 residues long. CDR1 and CDR2 from the germline V gene are SGHNT and YYREEE (reference sequence). Here the CDR3 reads CASSLSDREKLFF. CDR3 sequence (DNA): TGTGCCAGCAGCTTGTCCGACAGGGAAAAACTGTTTTTT.

The J gene is TRBJ1-4, the V gene TRBV9, with 7 bases that match TRBD1. Per the germline V gene, CDR1 is SGDLS and CDR2 is YYNGEE. The V and J ends lost 3 bases and 8 bases, in that order; junction bases with no gene match: 7. The CDR3 is 14 residues long. This CDR3 reads CASSGGQETEKLFF. CDR3 sequence (DNA): TGTGCCAGCAGCGGCGGACAGGAGACCGAAAAACTGTTTTTT. The whole variable domain, filled in from reference TRBV9 and TRBJ1-4, reads DSGVTQTPKHLITATGQRVTLRCSPRSGDLSVYWYQQSLDQGLQFLIQYYNGEERAKGNILERFSAQQFPDLHSELNLSSLELGDSALYFCASSGGQETEKLFFGSGTQLSVL.

V gene TRBV25-1 combines with J gene TRBJ1-6; 7 bases line up with TRBD1. Germline V gives CDR1 MGHDK, CDR2 SYGVNS. J gave up 10 bases and V 2 bases, and 11 bases lay outside the gene matches. CDR3 length: 16 amino acids. The CDR3 sequence is CASSEPRSGGRSPLHF. In DNA form, the CDR3 reads TGTGCCAGCAGTGAACCTCGGTCAGGGGGTAGGTCACCCCTCCACTTT.

This clone was counted between two and nine times. This chain uses TRBV18 with TRBJ2-3, with TRBD1 matching over 9 bases. The J segment lost 5 bases and the V segment lost 4 bases, leaving 7 bases of the junction unmatched. CDR1 and CDR2 from the germline V gene are KGHSH and LQKENI. This CDR3 is 15 amino acids long. CDR3 DNA sequence: TGTGCCAGCTCACGCACAGGGGGCGGAGGAGATACGCAGTATTTT. Translating gives CASSRTGGGGDTQYF.

The chain uses TRBV11-2 and TRBJ2-7; D is unresolved. Trimming shortened V by 4 bases and J by 3 bases, and 4 bases separated the two germline ends. CDR3 length: 11 amino acids. Germline CDR1 SGHAT, CDR2 FQNNGV. The CDR3 protein is CASSSYYEQYF. In nucleotides, the CDR3 is TGTGCCAGCAGCTCGTACTACGAGCAGTACTTC. The variable domain in full, with the rest retrieved from reference TRBV11-2 and TRBJ2-7, is EAGVAQSPRYKIIEKRQSVAFWCNPISGHATLYWYQQILGQGPKLLIQFQNNGVVDDSQLPKDRFSAERLKGVDSTLKIQPAKLEDSAVYLCASSSYYEQYFGPGTRLTVT.

The chain uses TRBV28 and TRBJ1-2; no clear D gene. Germline V gene data show CDR1 as MDHEN and CDR2 as SYDVKM. This CDR3 region has 13 residues. V was trimmed by 5 bases and J by 3 bases, leaving 10 bases between them. CDR3 sequence: CASSLGSDYGYTF. For the CDR3, the DNA is TGTGCCAGCAGTCTGGGGTCGGACTATGGCTACACCTTC.

In this sample, this clone turned up a few times. This chain joins TRBV4-1 and TRBJ2-7; a possible D gene is TRBD2 (5 bases). Per germline, CDR1 MGHRA and CDR2 YSYEKL. Between the trimmed V and J ends, which lost 6 bases and 0 bases, there was a span of 12 bases. This CDR3 comprises 14 residues. For the CDR3, the DNA is TGCGCCAGCAGTTTAGAAGCGGTCTCCTACGAGCAGTACTTC. It codes for CASSLEAVSYEQYF.

This clone was detected only a few times. This sequence joins TRBV7-9 and TRBJ1-1; TRBD1 might be the D (5 bases). The germline CDR1 and CDR2 sequences are SEHNR and FQNEAQ (reference sequence). CDR3 size: 14 residues. Between the trimmed V and J ends, which lost 4 bases and 0 bases, there was a span of 9 bases. The CDR3 sequence is CASSSGRMNTEAFF. The CDR3, as DNA: TGTGCCAGCAGCTCGGGACGGATGAACACTGAAGCTTTCTTT.

CDR3 sequence (DNA): TGCGCCAGCAGCCCAAGGACAGGGGGCGCAGCCGGGGCCAACGTCCTGACTTTC. Its protein is CASSPRTGGAAGANVLTF. This chain uses TRBV5-1 with TRBJ2-6; 11 bases match TRBD1. CDR1 is SGHRS and CDR2 is YFSETQ in the germline V gene. Losses at the gene ends were 4 bases for V and 4 bases for J; bases not matched to a gene: 10. This CDR3 region has 18 residues.

The V and J genes are TRBV7-9 and TRBJ2-2; the D gene is possibly TRBD2 (5 bases). The CDR3 is made up of 16 amino acids. From germline, CDR1 is SEHNR and CDR2 FQNEAQ (reference sequence). The germline V and J ends were trimmed by 4 bases and 0 bases, with 12 bases remaining between them. CDR3 residues: CASSSQLGSNTGELFF. In DNA, the CDR3 is TGTGCCAGCAGCTCTCAACTAGGATCGAACACCGGGGAGCTGTTTTTT.

CDR3 coding DNA: TGTGCCTTTAGCGGGAGTAGTAATGAGCAGTTCTTC. Amino acid sequence: CAFSGSSNEQFF. The rearrangement uses TRBV30 and TRBJ2-1; TRBD2 matches at 9 bases. Germline trimming cut 7 bases from V and 7 bases from J; bases unmatched to any gene: 5. Germline values: CDR1 GTSNPN, CDR2 SVGIG (reference sequence). There are 12 residues in the CDR3.